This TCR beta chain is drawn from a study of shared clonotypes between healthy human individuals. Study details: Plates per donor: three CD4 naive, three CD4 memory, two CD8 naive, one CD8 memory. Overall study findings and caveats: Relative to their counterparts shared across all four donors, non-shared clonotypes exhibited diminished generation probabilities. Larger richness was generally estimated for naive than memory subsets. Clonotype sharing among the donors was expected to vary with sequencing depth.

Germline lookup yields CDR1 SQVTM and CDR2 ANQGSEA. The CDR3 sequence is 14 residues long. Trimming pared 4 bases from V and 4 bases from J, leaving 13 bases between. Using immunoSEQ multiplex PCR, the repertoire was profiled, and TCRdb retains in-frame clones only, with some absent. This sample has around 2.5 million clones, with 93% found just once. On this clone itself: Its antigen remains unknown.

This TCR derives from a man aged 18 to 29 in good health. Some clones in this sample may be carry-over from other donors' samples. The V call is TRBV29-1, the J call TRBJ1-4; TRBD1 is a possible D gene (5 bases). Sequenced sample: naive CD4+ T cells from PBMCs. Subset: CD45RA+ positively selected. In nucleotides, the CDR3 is TGCAGCGTTGTAGGGGAGGCTTTTAATGAAAAACTGTTTTTT. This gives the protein CSVVGEAFNEKLFF.